A selection of T cell receptor beta chains follows, all from one sample in a study of cytomegalovirus exposure and HLA in healthy donors. Here immunoSEQ multiplex PCR was the method, and the copy in TCRdb shows in-frame clones only, minus some. The sample lists some 150,000 clones; approximately 80% were seen once. What was sequenced was PBMCs. The receptor source for this set is a woman in her forties or fifties in good health and CMV-seronegative. The CDR3 runs from the conserved cysteine through the conserved F or W. The D gene is left open where the match is weak. The size field is filled for only some rows; it gives once, few, many or a size class.

D,size,V,J,length,CDR3,DNA
TRBD1,.,TRBV9,TRBJ2-5,15,CASSTGASYQETQYF,TGTGCCAGTTCTACAGGGGCCTCGTACCAAGAGACCCAGTACTTC
.,.,TRBV7-9,TRBJ1-1,15,CASSPGMGLNTEAFF,TGTGCCAGCAGCCCGGGGATGGGGTTGAACACTGAAGCTTTCTTT
.,few,TRBV28,TRBJ2-5,19,CASSTRTGGTSGALETQYF,TGTGCCAGCAGTACTCGGACAGGGGGAACTAGCGGGGCCCTCGAGACCCAGTACTTC